Each of the 26 T cell receptor beta chains below was sequenced from the same sample in a study of fetal regulatory T cell absence and autoimmunity (dated by TCRdb to the late 2010s). To prepare the library, the immunoSEQ multiplex PCR assay was applied. TCRdb obtained this table from immuneACCESS and retained in-frame rearrangements with V and J assigned. These tables miss some clones; where compared with another copy, unresolved V genes account for less than half of the shortfall, and the remainder is unexplained. The sample data list approximately 49,000 clones, and about 86% of these were observed just once. Less than 0.5% of the sample belongs to the ten largest clones. The sequencing input was cord blood. The receptors were sampled from a newborn boy with IPEX syndrome.

The rearrangement joins TRBV5-4 to TRBJ1-1; the D is unclear. V lost 0 bases, J lost 2 bases, and 2 bases lay in between. CDR3 length: 12 amino acids. Germline V gene sequence: CDR1 SGHNT, CDR2 YYREEE (reference sequence). Here the CDR3 DNA reads TGTGCCAGCAGCTTGGACAACACTGAAGCTTTCTTT. Amino acid sequence: CASSLDNTEAFF.

V and J are TRBV6-5 and TRBJ1-2, with D perhaps TRBD1 (6 bases). V gave up 7 bases and J gave up 7 bases, with 13 bases separating them. Germline CDR1 MNHEY, CDR2 SVGAGI. The CDR3 runs 12 residues. In DNA form, the CDR3 reads TGTGCCAGCACACAAACAGGGAGTGGCTACACCTTC. It specifies CASTQTGSGYTF.

This chain links TRBV6-1 with TRBJ2-3; 10 bases line up with TRBD2. The V gene's germline CDR1 is MNHNS and CDR2 SASEGT. This CDR3 is built from 16 residues. J lost 4 bases, V lost 6 bases, and 10 bases had no gene match. The CDR3 nucleotides read TGTGCCAGCAGAGAAAAGCGGGGGGGCACCGCAGATACGCAGTATTTT. Protein sequence: CASREKRGGTADTQYF.

V and J are TRBV10-2 and TRBJ2-5, with TRBD2 matching over 9 bases. CDR3 length: 14 residues. V shed 6 bases and J 5 bases; nucleotides not matched to a gene: 7. From germline, CDR1 is WSHSY and CDR2 SAAADI. CDR3 nucleotide sequence: TGCGCCAGCAGGGAGCGGGGGGCCCCCGAGACCCAGTACTTC. Protein sequence: CASRERGAPETQYF.

This rearrangement joins TRBV5-1 to TRBJ1-2, with a tentative D call TRBD1 (6 bases). The CDR3 totals 13 residues. Germline CDR1 reads SGHRS; CDR2 reads YFSETQ. V lost 4 bases and J lost 2, with 9 bases in between. The CDR3 DNA is TGCGCCAGCAGCAACGGACAGAACTATGGCTACACCTTC. This codes for CASSNGQNYGYTF.

The chain joins TRBV11-2 to TRBJ2-5; perhaps TRBD2 as D (7 bases). V was clipped by 8 bases and J by 4 bases, with 17 bases between them. In germline, CDR1 is SGHAT, CDR2 FQNNGV. There are 14 residues in the CDR3. In DNA form, the CDR3 reads TGTGCCAGCTACGGGGGAGGGGGAGGAGAGACCCAGTACTTC. Translated, it gives CASYGGGGGETQYF.

This clone has a handful of counts. The chain has TRBV18 and TRBJ1-2, with 8 bases that match TRBD1. CDR1 KGHSH and CDR2 LQKENI come from the germline V gene. V dropped 6 bases and J dropped 2; count of bases not matched to a gene: 2. The CDR3 has 13 residues. The CDR3 loop is CASSDRGNYGYTF. Written as DNA, the CDR3 is TGTGCCAGCTCCGACAGGGGCAACTATGGCTACACCTTC.

The V gene is TRBV2, the J gene TRBJ1-2, with 11 nucleotides matching TRBD1. V shed 1 base and J 5 bases; nucleotides not matched to a gene: 3. The germline CDR1 and CDR2 sequences are SNHLY and FYNNEI. This CDR3 region has 15 residues. The CDR3 spells CASSEVWDRGYGYTF. The CDR3 DNA reads TGTGCCAGCAGTGAAGTGTGGGACAGGGGGTATGGCTACACCTTC.

This clone turned up a few times. The chain joins TRBV4-1 to TRBJ1-6; unclear D gene. CDR3 length equals 11 residues. Trimming cost V 3 bases and J 6 bases, with 0 bases left between them. Per germline, CDR1 MGHRA and CDR2 YSYEKL. CDR3 protein: CASSHNSPLHF. In DNA, the CDR3 is TGCGCCAGCAGCCATAATTCACCCCTCCACTTT.

The gene calls are TRBV19 and TRBJ2-2; 10 positions match TRBD2. Losses at the gene ends were 1 base for V and 4 bases for J; bases not matched to a gene: 9. Germline V gene sequence: CDR1 LNHDA, CDR2 SQIVND (reference sequence). The CDR3 length is 18 residues. CDR3 DNA sequence: TGTGCCAGTAGTATAGGGAGGCTAGCGGGAGCGATCACCGGGGAGCTGTTTTTT. Its protein product is CASSIGRLAGAITGELFF.

The CDR3 spells CASSPTQGRNTEAFF. DNA of the CDR3: TGTGCCAGCAGCCCCACACAGGGGAGGAACACTGAAGCTTTCTTT. The chain carries TRBV7-2 and TRBJ1-1; the match to TRBD1 covers 7 bases. Per germline, CDR1 SGHTA and CDR2 FQGNSA. The CDR3 spans 15 residues. Trimming cost V 5 bases and J 1 base; bases outside gene matches: 7.

This clone showed up just a few times. The V gene is TRBV4-3, the J gene TRBJ2-7; 7 bases are a match to TRBD1. Germline lookup yields CDR1 LGHNA and CDR2 YSLEER. The CDR3 loop spans 13 amino acids. Losses at the gene ends were 1 base for V and 6 bases for J; bases not matched to a gene: 3. The CDR3 DNA reads TGCGCCAGCAGCCAAGCCCCAGGGGGCGAGCAGTACTTC. Amino acids: CASSQAPGGEQYF.

Concerning this clone: Other DNA sequences in this specimen translate into the identical CDR3. The rearrangement joins TRBV30 to TRBJ1-3; D gene uncertain. This CDR3 spans 12 amino acids. Trimming left V 0 bases short and J 4 bases short, with 4 bases between. Germline values: CDR1 GTSNPN, CDR2 SVGIG (reference sequence). The CDR3 region is CAWSVSGNTIYF. The CDR3 bases are TGTGCCTGGAGTGTATCGGGAAACACCATATATTTT.

The chain joins TRBV11-2 to TRBJ1-2, with TRBD1 matching 7 bases. The ends lost 5 bases at V and 4 bases at J; junction bases unmatched: 10. The germline V gene has CDR1 SGHAT and CDR2 FQNNGV. This CDR3 comprises 15 residues. In nucleotides, the CDR3 is TGTGCCAGCAGCCCTAGACAGGGTGGGTCCTATGGCTACACCTTC. It translates to CASSPRQGGSYGYTF. Drawing the rest from reference TRBV11-2 and TRBJ1-2, the complete variable domain is EAGVAQSPRYKIIEKRQSVAFWCNPISGHATLYWYQQILGQGPKLLIQFQNNGVVDDSQLPKDRFSAERLKGVDSTLKIQPAKLEDSAVYLCASSPRQGGSYGYTFGSGTRLTVV.

The rearrangement links TRBV5-1 to TRBJ2-5; D might be TRBD2 (5 bases). Per germline, CDR1 SGHRS and CDR2 YFSETQ. V lost 4 bases and J lost 9, with 19 bases in between. The CDR3 runs 14 residues. Here the CDR3 DNA reads TGCGCCAGCAGCACCGGCGGGCCGGGATCGTCCCAGTACTTC. This gives the protein CASSTGGPGSSQYF.

The V and J genes are TRBV5-4 and TRBJ2-3; unclear D gene. In germline, CDR1 is SGHNT, CDR2 YYREEE (reference sequence). V was trimmed by 3 bases and J by 4 bases, leaving 12 bases between them. The CDR3 runs 14 residues. The CDR3 spells CASSSRWGSDTQYF. CDR3 DNA sequence: TGTGCCAGCAGCTCACGTTGGGGTTCAGATACGCAGTATTTT. Together with reference TRBV5-4 and TRBJ2-3, the CDR3 gives the full variable domain: ETGVTQSPTHLIKTRGQQVTLRCSSQSGHNTVSWYQQALGQGPQFIFQYYREEENGRGNFPPRFSGLQFPNYSSELNVNALELDDSALYLCASSSRWGSDTQYFGPGTRLTVL.

The J gene is TRBJ2-2, the V gene TRBV11-2; a possible D gene is TRBD2 (5 bases). The V end was cut by 6 bases, the J end by 1 base, with 9 bases between. The CDR3 spans 14 residues. Germline CDR1 is SGHAT and CDR2 is FQNNGV. DNA of the CDR3: TGTGCCAGCAGTAGCGCCCGGAACACCGGGGAGCTGTTTTTT. This encodes CASSSARNTGELFF.

The J gene is TRBJ2-5, the V gene TRBV5-5; no clear D. V lost 0 bases and J 3 bases, leaving 6 bases between the germline ends. The germline gives CDR1 SGHKS, CDR2 YYEKEE (reference sequence). This CDR3 is 13 amino acids long. The CDR3 here is CASSLEAEETQYF. The CDR3 coding sequence is TGTGCCAGCAGCTTGGAGGCGGAAGAGACCCAGTACTTC.

V and J are TRBV7-2 and TRBJ2-7; the D gene is possibly TRBD1 (5 bases). The germline V gene has CDR1 SGHTA and CDR2 FQGNSA. The CDR3 has 13 amino acids. Trimming stripped 1 base from V and 6 bases from J, with 10 bases between. CDR3 protein: CASSLGGSREQYF. For the CDR3, the DNA is TGTGCCAGCAGCTTAGGGGGCTCGCGCGAGCAGTACTTC.

The gene calls are TRBV29-1 and TRBJ2-5, with 8 bases lining up with TRBD2. CDR3 length: 14 amino acids. Per germline, CDR1 SQVTM and CDR2 ANQGSEA. Trimming cost V 8 bases and J 3 bases; bases outside gene matches: 11. The CDR3 DNA follows: TGCAGCACCCTAACCCCGCGGGGGGAAGAGACCCAGTACTTC. Protein: CSTLTPRGEETQYF.

This chain connects TRBV7-9 to TRBJ2-7; D might be TRBD2 (6 bases). V was pared by 6 bases and J by 0 bases, with 18 bases between. CDR1 and CDR2 from the germline V gene are SEHNR and FQNEAQ (reference sequence). The CDR3 covers 16 residues. CDR3 protein: CASSSPPIGSSYEQYF. The CDR3 bases are TGTGCCAGCAGTTCACCTCCCATCGGGAGCTCCTACGAGCAGTACTTC.

The CDR3 is CASRETGTGTLEQYF. DNA for the CDR3: TGTGCCAGCAGGGAAACCGGGACAGGGACCCTCGAGCAGTACTTC. This sequence joins TRBV5-4 and TRBJ2-7, with 9 nucleotides matching TRBD1. V shed 5 bases and J 6 bases; nucleotides not matched to a gene: 12. Germline-derived CDR1 and CDR2 are SGHNT and YYREEE (reference sequence). The CDR3 is 15 amino acids.

The J gene is TRBJ1-2, the V gene TRBV27; D gene ambiguous. Trimming stripped 5 bases from V and 9 bases from J, with 13 bases between. CDR3 length: 12 residues. Germline loops: CDR1 MNHEY, CDR2 SMNVEV (reference sequence). This chain's CDR3 is CASSADLRRYTF. The CDR3 region has the DNA TGTGCCAGCAGTGCGGATCTGCGGCGCTACACCTTC.

Only a few counts were recorded for this clone. This sequence joins TRBV19 and TRBJ1-2; 11 bases match TRBD1. This CDR3 has 14 amino acids. The junction had 7 bases not matched to a gene; V was cut back by 5 bases and J by 8 bases. Germline V gene data show CDR1 as LNHDA and CDR2 as SQIVND (reference sequence). As DNA, the CDR3 is TGTGCCAGTAGTGGACAGGGGGCTGCAGGCGGCTACACCTTC. It specifies CASSGQGAAGGYTF.

The CDR3 DNA sequence: TGTGCCAGCAGCCAAGAATATAGCCAGGGGGGCTATGGCTACACCTTC. Translating gives CASSQEYSQGGYGYTF. V usage is TRBV4-2 and J usage is TRBJ1-2; 7 bases are a match to TRBD1. The V gene end was trimmed by 0 bases and the J gene end by 4 bases; junction bases not matched to a gene: 8. Germline loops: CDR1 LGHNA, CDR2 YNFKEQ. The CDR3 runs to 16 residues.

The chain employs TRBV6-4 and TRBJ1-2; D is ambiguous. The germline V gene encodes CDR1 MRHNA and CDR2 SNTAGT. The CDR3 length is 12 residues. The V and J ends lost 11 bases and 4 bases respectively, with 14 bases between them. The CDR3 DNA is TGTGCCGGAAGGACCCGTTTCTATGGCTACACCTTC. It encodes CAGRTRFYGYTF.